Below are 18 T cell receptor beta chains sequenced from a single sample in a study of T cell repertoires in cytomegalovirus infection. Each CDR3 protein gets one entry after TCRdb re-called the reads with MiXCR. The sample shows about a million distinct CDR3 sequences, roughly a third of them seen only once. The antigens for these receptors are not known. Sequences were derived from cultured CD8+ T cells from PBMCs, sampled from culture after CMV antigen stimulation. The receptor source for this set is a human donor in good health (CMV status not recorded). Some clones in this sample may be carry-over from other donors' samples.

The V call is TRBV3-1, the J call TRBJ1-1; 9 nucleotides match TRBD1. The CDR3 extends over 14 amino acids. In germline, CDR1 is LGHDT, CDR2 YNNKEL (reference sequence). The V and J ends lost 6 bases and 4 bases, in that order; junction bases with no gene match: 6. The CDR3 region has the DNA TGTGCCAGCAGTCCACAGGGGGCGATCACTGAAGCTTTCTTT. Translation: CASSPQGAITEAFF.

The sample holds a few counts of this clonotype. The chain combines TRBV20-1 with TRBJ2-7; the D gene is possibly TRBD1 (6 bases). V lost 0 bases, J lost 1 base, and 13 bases lay in between. The length of the CDR3 is 15 residues. Germline-derived CDR1 and CDR2 are DFQATT and SNEGSKA (reference sequence). The CDR3, as DNA: TGCAGTGCTAGAGATAGCAGGGGTGAATCCTACGAGCAGTACGTC. This gives the protein CSARDSRGESYEQYV.

This clonotype was seen only a few times. This CDR3 is CAISAIAGGDYNEQFF. The CDR3 region has the DNA TGTGCCATCAGTGCAATAGCGGGGGGGGATTACAATGAGCAGTTCTTC. This chain connects TRBV10-3 to TRBJ2-1, with 11 bases aligning to TRBD2. The trim removed 4 bases at V and 4 bases at J, leaving 6 bases unmatched. CDR1 and CDR2 from the germline V gene are ENHRY and SYGVKD. The CDR3 extends over 16 amino acids.

The V call is TRBV11-3, the J call TRBJ2-1, with D unresolved. Germline loops: CDR1 SGHNT, CDR2 YENEEA. V was trimmed by 1 base and J by 11 bases, leaving 6 bases between them. CDR3 length equals 11 residues. The CDR3 coding sequence is TGTGCCAGCAGCTTAGGGGCTCAGCAGTTCTTC. This encodes CASSLGAQQFF. Complete variable domain (other parts from reference TRBV11-3 and TRBJ2-1): EAGVVQSPRYKIIEKKQPVAFWCNPISGHNTLYWYLQNLGQGPELLIRYENEEAVDDSQLPKDRFSAERLKGVDSTLKIQPAELGDSAVYLCASSLGAQQFFGPGTRLTVL.

V gene TRBV6-2 or TRBV6-3 combines with J gene TRBJ2-1; the match to TRBD2 covers 9 bases. CDR1 and CDR2 (germline): MNHEY, SVGEGT. The CDR3 totals 15 residues. Trimming removed 4 bases from V and 7 bases from J; junction bases left unmatched: 8. In DNA form, the CDR3 reads TGTGCCAGCAGTTGGTATAGCGGGGGTGAGAATGAGCAGTTCTTC. It is translated as CASSWYSGGENEQFF.

This clonotype was seen more than once but under ten times. The chain is built from TRBV5-1 and TRBJ1-2; D remains ambiguous. Germline loops: CDR1 SGHRS, CDR2 YFSETQ. The CDR3 runs to 14 residues. The V end lost 4 bases, the J end lost 7 bases, and 17 bases lay between the germline ends. The CDR3 region is CASSPGSLQSGYTF. The CDR3 DNA follows: TGCGCCAGCAGCCCGGGATCTCTCCAGAGTGGCTACACCTTC. The full variable domain, completed using reference TRBV5-1 and TRBJ1-2, is KAGVTQTPRYLIKTRGQQVTLSCSPISGHRSVSWYQQTPGQGLQFLFEYFSETQRNKGNFPGRFSGRQFSNSRSEMNVSTLELGDSALYLCASSPGSLQSGYTFGSGTRLTVV.

On this clonotype: One end of the junction fails to match germline, which may point to a read error. The chain has TRBV12-3 or TRBV12-4 and TRBJ2-5; perhaps TRBD2 as D (6 bases). CDR3 length equals 17 residues. CDR3 in amino acids: CASSLGRGWGGEEIQYF. CDR3 coding DNA: TGTGCCAGCAGTTTAGGGAGGGGCTGGGGTGGAGAAGAGATCCAGTACTTC.

Comments on this clonotype: The final CDR3 position lacks the conserved phenylalanine or tryptophan, pointing to a likely read error. This chain uses TRBV7-9 with TRBJ1-1; a possible D gene is TRBD1 (6 bases). Germline CDR1 SEHNR, CDR2 FQNEAQ (reference sequence). Trimming shortened V by 1 base and J by 0 bases, and 18 bases separated the two germline ends. The CDR3 is 18 amino acids. CDR3 nucleotide sequence: TGTGCCAGCAGCTTAGGGGCGGGCAGGGGATTCATGAACACTGAAGCTTTCTTA. Amino acid sequence: CASSLGAGRGFMNTEAFL.

The J gene is TRBJ2-7, the V gene TRBV7-2; 9 bases map to TRBD1. This CDR3 spans 16 amino acids. The J segment lost 7 bases and the V segment lost 5 bases, leaving 15 bases of the junction unmatched. CDR1 and CDR2 (germline): SGHTA, FQGNSA. CDR3 nucleotides: TGTGCCAGCAGCGTATGGGCGGGACAGGGTACTACTGAGCAGTACTTC. Translated, it gives CASSVWAGQGTTEQYF.

This clonotype was detected a few times. This chain joins TRBV20-1 and TRBJ1-5; 10 nucleotides line up with TRBD1. The CDR3 consists of 13 residues. The V gene end was trimmed by 5 bases and the J gene end by 7 bases; junction bases not matched to a gene: 5. Per germline, CDR1 DFQATT and CDR2 SNEGSKA (reference sequence). The CDR3 coding sequence is TGCAGTGCTGGGACAGGGGAAGACCAGCCCCAGCATTTT. Translation: CSAGTGEDQPQHF.

The gene calls are TRBV6-2 or TRBV6-3 and TRBJ2-7; a possible D gene is TRBD2 (5 bases). The V end lost 5 bases, the J end lost 6 bases, and 14 bases lay between the germline ends. Germline assignment: CDR1 MNHEY and CDR2 SVGEGT. The CDR3 has 13 residues. DNA of the CDR3: TGTGCCAGCAGTACGGGTCGGGGAAGCGAGCAGTACGTC. Protein product: CASSTGRGSEQYV.

This clonotype has ten or more counts. The rearrangement links TRBV7-8 to TRBJ2-3; 7 bases agree with TRBD2. There are 17 residues in the CDR3. V lost 5 bases and J lost 2; bases outside the gene matches: 13. Germline loops: CDR1 SGHVS, CDR2 FQNEAQ. The CDR3 sequence is CASSPYAPGLYTDTQYF. Here the CDR3 DNA reads TGTGCCAGCAGCCCCTATGCCCCGGGACTATACACAGATACGCAGTATTTT.

This clonotype was found a few times. The chain employs TRBV19 and TRBJ2-3; either TRBD1 or TRBD2 may fit D (6 bases each). Trimming shortened V by 3 bases and J by 4 bases, and 17 bases separated the two germline ends. Germline values: CDR1 LNHDA, CDR2 SQIVND (reference sequence). The CDR3 totals 16 residues. Here the CDR3 DNA reads TGTGCCAGTAGTATCCCGGGGGTCGGGGGCGCAGATACGCAGTATTTT. Its translation is CASSIPGVGGADTQYF.

The chain couples TRBV5-1 to TRBJ2-3, with 9 bases matching TRBD2. V shed 1 base, J shed 4 bases, and the junction held 10 bases outside the gene matches. The CDR3 loop spans 17 amino acids. Germline V gene lookup returns CDR1 SGHRS and CDR2 YFSETQ. In nucleotides, the CDR3 is TGCGCCAGCAGCTTGTATCGCGGGGGGGCCGGGGCAGATACGCAGTATTTT. It yields the protein CASSLYRGGAGADTQYF. The variable domain in full, completed from reference TRBV5-1 and TRBJ2-3, reads KAGVTQTPRYLIKTRGQQVTLSCSPISGHRSVSWYQQTPGQGLQFLFEYFSETQRNKGNFPGRFSGRQFSNSRSEMNVSTLELGDSALYLCASSLYRGGAGADTQYFGPGTRLTVL.

This clonotype was seen a handful of times. The rearrangement uses TRBV2 and TRBJ2-1, with a tentative D call TRBD1 (6 bases). This CDR3 is built from 14 residues. Looked up from germline, CDR1 is SNHLY and CDR2 is FYNNEI. V was trimmed by 2 bases and J by 6 bases, leaving 11 bases between them. CDR3 coding DNA: TGTGCCAGCAGTGAAATGGGGGCATCCAATGAGCAGTTCTTC. Translated, it gives CASSEMGASNEQFF.

This clonotype was recorded a few times. This chain uses TRBV28 with TRBJ2-3; D possibly corresponds to TRBD1 (5 bases). The germline gives CDR1 MDHEN, CDR2 SYDVKM. V dropped 6 bases and J dropped 0 bases, with 25 bases sitting between them. This CDR3 contains 19 residues. The CDR3 DNA follows: TGTGCCAGCAGCTACAGGACGGACACCGAATATTCTAGCACAGATACGCAGTATTTT. Protein product: CASSYRTDTEYSSTDTQYF. The complete variable domain, with remaining parts taken from reference TRBV28 and TRBJ2-3, reads DVKVTQSSRYLVKRTGEKVFLECVQDMDHENMFWYRQDPGLGLRLIYFSYDVKMKEKGDIPEGYSVSREKKERFSLILESASTNQTSMYLCASSYRTDTEYSSTDTQYFGPGTRLTVL.

This chain joins TRBV7-9 and TRBJ2-6; TRBD1 agrees at 9 bases. Germline V lookup: CDR1 SEHNR, CDR2 FQNEAQ (reference sequence). This CDR3 contains 19 residues. The V and J ends lost 4 bases and 4 bases, in that order; junction bases with no gene match: 14. The CDR3 DNA reads TGTGCCAGCAGCTATGACAGTTCCGGGACAGGGCCCGGGGCCAACGTCCTGACTTTC. Its translation is CASSYDSSGTGPGANVLTF.

The chain recombines TRBV5-5 with TRBJ1-1, with a possible D match to TRBD1 (5 bases). Trimming removed 4 bases from V and 6 bases from J, with 7 bases in between. The CDR3 runs 11 residues. Per germline, CDR1 SGHKS and CDR2 YYEKEE (reference sequence). The CDR3 spells CASSKTAEAFF. The CDR3, as DNA: TGTGCCAGCAGCAAGACAGCTGAAGCTTTCTTT.